The rows below give T cell receptor beta chains drawn from one sample of a study of PD-1 blockade in classical Hodgkin lymphoma. Method: immunoSEQ multiplex PCR; TCRdb's copy keeps in-frame clones and lacks some. The sample lists about 36,000 clones, roughly three quarters seen once, with 13% to 15% in the top ten. The sequencing used peripheral blood mononuclear cells (PBMCs), collected before the second cycle of nivolumab. Receptors were obtained from a human donor with classical Hodgkin lymphoma. CDR3s include the opening cysteine and the closing phenylalanine or tryptophan. Each record gives: J gene, V gene, D gene, clone size, CDR3 protein, CDR3 DNA. D genes are given only for firm matches. Expanded clones are given a class, and other clones once, few, many or no size at all.

TRBJ2-1 TRBV4-3 NA NA CASSQGTLTRNNEQFF TGCGCCAGCAGCCAAGGTACCCTGACTAGAAACAATGAGCAGTTCTTC
TRBJ2-7 TRBV6-5 NA NA CASATMTESYEQYF TGTGCCAGCGCAACCATGACCGAATCCTACGAGCAGTACTTC
TRBJ1-2 TRBV6-5 NA NA CASRPGDTYGYTF TGTGCCAGCAGACCCGGGGACACCTATGGCTACACCTTC
TRBJ2-7 TRBV9 TRBD1 few CASSVGVTGAFGDEQYF TGTGCCAGCAGCGTAGGGGTAACAGGGGCATTCGGGGACGAGCAGTACTTC
TRBJ2-5 TRBV7-2 TRBD2 NA CASSRGLAVQETQYF TGTGCCAGCAGCAGGGGACTAGCGGTTCAAGAGACCCAGTACTTC
TRBJ1-2 TRBV9 TRBD1 once CASSVGITGDDGYTF TGTGCCAGCAGCGTAGGGATTACAGGGGACGATGGCTACACCTTC
TRBJ1-2 TRBV7-9 NA NA CASSPKTGGPNYGYTF TGTGCCAGCAGCCCCAAGACGGGAGGACCTAACTATGGCTACACCTTC
TRBJ1-2 TRBV5-4 TRBD1 few CASSLDRAQGYGYTF TGTGCCAGCAGCCTCGACAGGGCTCAGGGCTATGGCTACACCTTC
TRBJ2-1 TRBV6-6 NA few CASSYSERGYNEQFF TGTGCCAGCAGTTACTCAGAAAGGGGATACAATGAGCAGTTCTTC
TRBJ2-1 TRBV5-1 NA few CASSWGTGGYNEQFF TGCGCCAGCAGCTGGGGGACTGGGGGGTACAATGAGCAGTTCTTC
TRBJ1-1 TRBV5-1 TRBD1 few CASSPGTGRNTEAFF TGCGCCAGCAGCCCCGGGACAGGGCGGAACACTGAAGCTTTCTTT
TRBJ2-2 TRBV6-5 NA NA CASSYSWNTGELFF TGTGCCAGCAGTTACTCGTGGAACACCGGGGAGCTGTTTTTT
TRBJ2-1 TRBV27 NA NA CASSLSGSYNEQFF TGTGCCAGCAGTCTGTCAGGGTCCTACAATGAGCAGTTCTTC
TRBJ2-7 TRBV4-2 NA few CPWWDYEQYF TGTCCGTGGTGGGACTACGAGCAGTACTTC
TRBJ2-5 TRBV2 NA NA CASRGLETQYF TGTGCCAGCAGGGGTTTGGAGACCCAGTACTTC
TRBJ2-2 TRBV11-3 NA NA CASSLGGVNTGELFF TGTGCCAGCAGCTTAGGCGGGGTGAACACCGGGGAGCTGTTTTTT
TRBJ2-1 TRBV18 TRBD2 few CASSGLAGASEQFF TGTGCCAGCTCAGGGCTAGCGGGGGCTAGTGAGCAGTTCTTC
TRBJ2-3 TRBV7-9 NA few CASSSQGRTDTQYF TGTGCCAGCAGCTCACAGGGACGTACAGATACGCAGTATTTT
TRBJ1-2 TRBV6-5 TRBD1 NA CASSTGTGVYGYTF TGTGCCAGCAGTACCGGGACAGGGGTCTATGGCTACACCTTC
TRBJ2-3 TRBV2 NA NA CASIFRLITDTQYF TGTGCCAGCATATTTAGGTTGATCACAGATACGCAGTATTTT
TRBJ2-2 TRBV4-3 NA NA CASSFRTNTGELFF TGCGCCAGCAGCTTTCGGACGAACACCGGGGAGCTGTTTTTT
TRBJ2-2 TRBV4-3 NA once CASSRIWLSNTGELFF TGCGCCAGCAGCCGTATATGGCTATCGAACACCGGGGAGCTGTTTTTT
TRBJ1-5 TRBV19 NA NA CASSISGASQPQHF TGTGCCAGTAGTATATCGGGGGCGAGTCAGCCCCAGCATTTT
TRBJ1-1 TRBV5-4 NA NA CASSLQGTRLRAFF TGTGCCAGCAGCTTGCAGGGGACACGGTTAAGAGCTTTCTTT
TRBJ2-7 TRBV2 NA NA CASSVGAYEQYF TGTGCCAGCAGTGTTGGTGCCTACGAGCAGTACTTC
TRBJ2-1 TRBV6-5 TRBD2 NA CASSYWGLVFNEQFF TGTGCCAGCAGTTATTGGGGACTAGTTTTTAATGAGCAGTTCTTC
TRBJ1-4 TRBV20-1 NA NA CSARDNEKLFF TGCAGTGCTAGAGATAATGAAAAACTGTTTTTT
TRBJ2-6 TRBV6-5 NA NA CASSLDSSSGANVLTF TGTGCCAGCAGTTTGGATTCCAGCTCTGGGGCCAACGTCCTGACTTTC
TRBJ1-1 TRBV6-6 NA NA CASSRQGNTEAFF TGTGCCAGCAGTCGCCAGGGGAACACTGAAGCTTTCTTT
TRBJ2-2 TRBV5-1 TRBD1 NA CASSWGTGNGELFF TGCGCCAGCAGCTGGGGGACAGGGAACGGGGAGCTGTTTTTT
TRBJ1-2 TRBV5-4 NA NA CASSLVGQGHINGYTF TGTGCCAGCAGCTTGGTTGGGCAGGGGCATATAAATGGCTACACCTTC
TRBJ2-3 TRBV29-1 TRBD1 NA CSVEDFLGTGATDTQYF TGCAGCGTTGAAGATTTTTTAGGGACAGGGGCGACAGATACGCAGTATTTT
TRBJ1-2 TRBV12-5 TRBD1 NA CASGPRGYFSGYTF TGTGCTAGTGGTCCCAGGGGGTATTTTAGTGGCTACACCTTC
TRBJ2-2 TRBV7-9 NA NA CASSANRNTGELFF TGTGCCAGCAGCGCGAACAGGAACACCGGGGAGCTGTTTTTT
TRBJ1-2 TRBV7-8 NA NA CASSGEPSNYGYTF TGTGCCAGCAGCGGCGAGCCCTCTAACTATGGCTACACCTTC
TRBJ1-3 TRBV7-9 TRBD1 NA CASSSGGNSGNTIYF TGTGCCAGCAGCTCAGGGGGGAACTCTGGAAACACCATATATTTT
TRBJ2-5 TRBV21-1 NA few CASNRDRRRQETQYF TGTGCCAGCAACAGGGACAGGAGACGGCAAGAGACCCAGTACTTC
TRBJ2-1 TRBV5-5 NA NA CASSFSGNNEQFF TGTGCCAGCAGCTTCTCCGGGAACAATGAGCAGTTCTTC
TRBJ2-5 TRBV5-1 NA NA CASSRNPGVLETQYF TGCGCCAGCAGCCGTAACCCCGGAGTCTTAGAGACCCAGTACTTC
TRBJ1-5 TRBV6-5 NA NA CASSYGIPGRPQHF TGTGCCAGCAGTTACGGGATCCCAGGTCGGCCCCAGCATTTT
TRBJ1-5 TRBV2 NA once CASGGEGVQPQHF TGTGCCAGCGGTGGTGAGGGGGTACAGCCCCAGCATTTT
TRBJ2-3 TRBV7-2 TRBD2 NA CASSPGLAGDTQYF TGTGCCAGCAGCCCCGGACTAGCGGGGGATACGCAGTATTTT
TRBJ1-2 TRBV7-9 NA NA CASSYLYGYTF TGTGCCAGCAGCTACCTATATGGCTACACCTTC
TRBJ1-1 TRBV18 NA once CASSPDSLNTEAFF TGTGCCAGCTCACCGGACAGCTTGAACACTGAAGCTTTCTTT
TRBJ1-2 TRBV5-1 TRBD1 NA CASGQGLKGYTF TGCGCCAGCGGACAGGGTCTGAAGGGCTACACCTTC
TRBJ1-2 TRBV5-1 NA NA CASSLNGDYGYTF TGCGCCAGCAGCTTGAACGGGGACTATGGCTACACCTTC
TRBJ1-2 TRBV6-5 TRBD1 NA CASSPGTALYGYTF TGTGCCAGCAGCCCCGGGACAGCCCTCTATGGCTACACCTTC
TRBJ2-1 TRBV10-3 NA NA CAISAGVSSYNEQFF TGTGCCATCAGTGCGGGAGTAAGTTCCTACAATGAGCAGTTCTTC
TRBJ2-7 TRBV30 NA NA CAWSGGPLVREQYF TGTGCCTGGAGTGGGGGTCCCCTGGTTAGGGAGCAGTACTTC
TRBJ2-7 TRBV28 NA NA CASRGQPYEQYF TGTGCCAGCAGAGGACAGCCCTACGAGCAGTACTTC
TRBJ1-2 TRBV28 NA NA CASSLRGASNYGYTF TGTGCCAGCAGCCTAAGAGGAGCCTCGAACTATGGCTACACCTTC
TRBJ1-1 TRBV5-4 NA many CASSLDGWSTEAFF TGTGCCAGCAGCTTGGACGGGTGGAGCACTGAAGCTTTCTTT
TRBJ2-1 TRBV4-3 TRBD2 NA CASSQDIGGRVRNEQFF TGCGCCAGCAGCCAAGATATCGGCGGGAGGGTGAGAAATGAGCAGTTCTTC
TRBJ2-1 TRBV4-3 NA NA CASSQDLGSYNEQFF TGCGCCAGCAGCCAAGATCTTGGTTCGTACAATGAGCAGTTCTTC